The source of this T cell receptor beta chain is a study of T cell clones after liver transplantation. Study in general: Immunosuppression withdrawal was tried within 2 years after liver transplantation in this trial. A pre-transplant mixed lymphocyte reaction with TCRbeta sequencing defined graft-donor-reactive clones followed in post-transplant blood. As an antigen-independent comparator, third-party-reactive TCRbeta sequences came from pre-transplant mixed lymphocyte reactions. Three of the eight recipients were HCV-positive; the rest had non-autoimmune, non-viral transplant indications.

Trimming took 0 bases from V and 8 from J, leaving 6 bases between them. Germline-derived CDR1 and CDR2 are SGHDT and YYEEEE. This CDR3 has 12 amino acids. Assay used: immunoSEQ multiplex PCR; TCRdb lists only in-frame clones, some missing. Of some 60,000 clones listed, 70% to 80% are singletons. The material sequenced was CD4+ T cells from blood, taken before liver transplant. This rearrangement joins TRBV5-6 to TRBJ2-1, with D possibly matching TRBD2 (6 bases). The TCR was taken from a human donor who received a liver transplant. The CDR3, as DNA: TGTGCCAGCAGCTTGGGGGGGGATGAGCAGTTCTTC. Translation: CASSLGGDEQFF. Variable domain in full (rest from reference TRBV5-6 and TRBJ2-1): DAGVTQSPTHLIKTRGQQVTLRCSPKSGHDTVSWYQQALGQGPQFIFQYYEEEERQRGNFPDRFSGHQFPNYSSELNVNALLLGDSALYLCASSLGGDEQFFGPGTRLTVL.